This TCR beta chain was sequenced in a study of neurological immune-mediated disorders. cDNA synthesis was performed by 5'RACE with 10-nucleotide random UMIs. TCRdb re-derived calls from the 5' RACE reads in MiXCR, one entry per CDR3 protein. The sample includes 40,000 to 45,000 distinct CDR3 sequences, roughly 12% of them seen just once. The V end was cut by 6 bases, the J end by 0 bases, with 11 bases between. In germline, CDR1 is DFQATT, CDR2 SNEGSKA (reference sequence). This CDR3 is built from 13 residues. At least ten counts were recorded for this clonotype. Sequences were obtained from PBMCs. This sequence joins TRBV20-1 and TRBJ1-1, with D perhaps TRBD1 (6 bases). The clonotype originates from a female donor in good health. CDR3 bases: TGCAGTGCCACGGGACACTTGAACACTGAAGCTTTCTTT. The encoded protein is CSATGHLNTEAFF.